A single sample gave rise to the 21 T cell receptor beta chains below, sequenced in a study of regulatory T cells in long-lasting Graves disease. The time point is: persistent/refractory GD, antithyroid drugs over 5 years with positive TRAb. The TCR library was made from RNA extracted from PBMCs. Investigators prepared the TCR beta libraries by applying iRepertoire HTBI primers and Arm-PCR of CDR3 regions. TCRdb used MiXCR to reprocess the multiplex PCR reads, holding one entry per CDR3 protein. The table records about 660,000 distinct CDR3 sequences, about 30% of them present only once. Specimen: peripheral blood mononuclear cells (PBMCs), collected when the disease was refractory, from a patient treated with antithyroid drugs. The receptors originated from a female donor with Graves disease.

This chain connects TRBV19 to TRBJ2-2, with D perhaps TRBD2 (5 bases). V was pared by 0 bases and J by 1 base, with 15 bases between. The CDR3 is 18 amino acids. Germline CDR1 LNHDA, CDR2 SQIVND (reference sequence). The CDR3 nucleotides read TGTGCCAGTAGTATAGATCGCGTCCTAGCAGGGAACACCGGGGAGCTGTTTTTT. Residues: CASSIDRVLAGNTGELFF.

Only a few counts were recorded for this clonotype. A read error may be the cause here, since a much bigger clone is one base away. The chain employs TRBV28 and TRBJ1-5; the D is unclear. Germline loops: CDR1 MDHEN, CDR2 SYDVKM. The CDR3 runs 14 residues. The CDR3 nucleotides read TGTGCCAGCAGTTTGCGACACTTCAATCAGCTCCAGCATTTT. Translated, it gives CASSLRHFNQLQHF.

The J gene is TRBJ2-2, the V gene TRBV9, with D tentatively TRBD2 (5 bases). Between the trimmed V and J ends, which lost 2 bases and 4 bases, there was a span of 12 bases. This CDR3 has 15 amino acids. The germline V gene has CDR1 SGDLS and CDR2 YYNGEE. The CDR3 spells CASSVVGEGTGELFF. The CDR3 DNA is TGTGCCAGCAGCGTTGTGGGAGAGGGCACCGGGGAGCTGTTTTTT.

Only a few counts were recorded for this clonotype. The genes are TRBV28 and TRBJ2-7; 7 bases align to TRBD1. CDR1 MDHEN and CDR2 SYDVKM come from the germline V gene. This CDR3 spans 15 amino acids. V shed 4 bases and J 1 base; nucleotides not matched to a gene: 7. CDR3: CASSYRDSPSYEQYF. DNA for the CDR3: TGTGCCAGCAGTTACCGGGACAGCCCGTCCTACGAGCAGTACTTC.

V and J are TRBV20-1 and TRBJ2-3, with D possibly matching TRBD2 (6 bases). CDR3 length: 15 amino acids. CDR1 and CDR2 (germline): DFQATT, SNEGSKA (reference sequence). Trimming took 5 bases from V and 2 from J, leaving 17 bases between them. The CDR3 region has the DNA TGCAGTGCTCTCCGCCTAACGGGGGACACAGATACGCAGTATTTT. Residues: CSALRLTGDTDTQYF.

The chain is built from TRBV5-1 and TRBJ1-1; TRBD1 might be the D (5 bases). Germline V gene sequence: CDR1 SGHRS, CDR2 YFSETQ. V lost 0 bases and J 0 bases, leaving 12 bases between the germline ends. This CDR3 is 16 amino acids long. The CDR3 nucleotides are TGCGCCAGCAGCTTGGGGGGGGTTGGTATGAACACTGAAGCTTTCTTT. Encoded protein: CASSLGGVGMNTEAFF.

The chain couples TRBV6-5 to TRBJ1-1, with 7 bases aligning to TRBD1. Germline assignment: CDR1 MNHEY and CDR2 SVGAGI. This CDR3 spans 13 amino acids. Trimming cost V 2 bases and J 5 bases; bases outside gene matches: 2. The CDR3 DNA reads TGTGCCAGCAGTTACCCACAGGGGACTGAAGCTTTCTTT. Translated: CASSYPQGTEAFF.

This clonotype came up a few times. This chain joins TRBV9 and TRBJ2-7; a weak D match, TRBD2 (6 bases). V was pared by 3 bases and J by 7 bases, with 11 bases between. The germline gives CDR1 SGDLS, CDR2 YYNGEE. The CDR3 is 12 amino acids. The CDR3 nucleotides read TGTGCCAGCAGCGAGGGGAGCGGGGAGCAGTACTTC. Its protein product is CASSEGSGEQYF.

The gene calls are TRBV7-3 and TRBJ2-2; D ambiguous. The V end was cut by 5 bases, the J end by 8 bases, with 9 bases between. The germline CDR1 and CDR2 sequences are SGHTA and FQGTGA. The CDR3 is made up of 12 amino acids. CDR3 bases: TGTGCCAGCAGCCCCGATGGGGGGGAGCTGTTTTTT. Its protein is CASSPDGGELFF.

This clonotype was found many times. Given a much more abundant clone one base away, this may be a read error. V usage is TRBV27 and J usage is TRBJ1-5, with a possible D match to TRBD1 (5 bases). CDR1 and CDR2 (germline): MNHEY, SMNVEV (reference sequence). The length of the CDR3 is 15 residues. V was pared by 2 bases and J by 2 bases, with 10 bases between. The CDR3 here is CASSLKGLGNQPQHF. CDR3 nucleotide sequence: TGTGCCAGCAGTTTAAAGGGGTTGGGCAATCAGCCCCAGCATTTT.

This clonotype showed up just a few times. J is TRBJ1-4 and V is TRBV5-6, with D unclear. CDR1 is SGHDT and CDR2 is YYEEEE in the germline V gene. This CDR3 contains 18 residues. The V and J ends lost 1 base and 3 bases respectively, with 19 bases between them. The CDR3 nucleotides are TGTGCCAGCAGCTTGAAGGCGGTGGAGGCGGCAGCTAATGAAAAACTGTTTTTT. Translation: CASSLKAVEAAANEKLFF.

This clonotype was counted ten times or more. This chain uses TRBV20-1 with TRBJ1-1; TRBD1 is a possible D gene (5 bases). V was clipped by 3 bases and J by 3 bases, with 17 bases between them. Germline V gene lookup returns CDR1 DFQATT and CDR2 SNEGSKA (reference sequence). This CDR3 comprises 15 residues. The CDR3 spells CSARDTPGTYTEAFF. The CDR3, as DNA: TGCAGTGCTAGGGACACCCCCGGTACTTACACTGAAGCTTTCTTT.

This clonotype was seen at least ten times. The J gene is TRBJ2-6, the V gene TRBV6-1; TRBD1 is a possible D gene (5 bases). Germline CDR1 reads MNHNS; CDR2 reads SASEGT. CDR3 length: 14 residues. Between the trimmed V and J ends, which lost 7 bases and 1 base, there was a span of 8 bases. CDR3 in amino acids: CASTRQSGANVLTF. CDR3 nucleotides: TGTGCCAGCACCCGACAGTCTGGGGCCAACGTCCTGACTTTC.

This clonotype was seen more than once but under ten times. The chain is built from TRBV28 and TRBJ1-1; 7 bases map to TRBD1. Trimming cost V 2 bases and J 7 bases; bases outside gene matches: 7. This CDR3 has 14 amino acids. Germline CDR1 MDHEN, CDR2 SYDVKM. CDR3 DNA sequence: TGTGCCAGCAGTTTAGAGGTAGGACAGGTTGAAGCTTTCTTT. This codes for CASSLEVGQVEAFF.

This clonotype was found many times. The genes are TRBV12-3 or TRBV12-4 and TRBJ1-2, with unresolved D. The CDR3 extends over 10 amino acids. Trimming removed 3 bases from V and 6 bases from J, with 2 bases in between. DNA for the CDR3: TGTGCCAGCAGTTTTCATGGCTACACCTTC. The encoded protein is CASSFHGYTF.

The genes are TRBV10-3 and TRBJ1-3; unclear D gene. V was cut by 10 bases and J by 1 base, with 20 bases left in between. CDR3 length: 16 residues. Germline V lookup: CDR1 ENHRY, CDR2 SYGVKD. The CDR3 reads CATTPQPQRSGNTIYF. The CDR3 DNA reads TGTGCCACCACACCCCAACCACAGCGATCTGGAAACACCATATATTTT.

A single count supports this clonotype. The genes are TRBV7-9 and TRBJ1-1; D gene ambiguous. The CDR3 runs 13 residues. Trimming pared 5 bases from V and 1 base from J, leaving 8 bases between. Germline V CDR1 and CDR2: SEHNR, FQNEAQ (reference sequence). The CDR3 bases are TGTGCCAGCAGCGTCTTCGGGAACACTGAAGCTTTCTTT. As protein: CASSVFGNTEAFF.

This clonotype was recorded at least ten times. V and J are TRBV6-1 and TRBJ1-5, with 9 nucleotides matching TRBD1. CDR3 length: 13 residues. The trim removed 5 bases at V and 6 bases at J, leaving 2 bases unmatched. The germline gives CDR1 MNHNS, CDR2 SASEGT. CDR3 bases: TGTGCCAGCAGTAGACAGGGGGGTCAGCCCCAGCATTTT. This gives the protein CASSRQGGQPQHF.

This clonotype has a count of ten or more. The junction differs from germline at one of its ends, possibly a read error. V gene TRBV5-1 combines with J gene TRBJ1-5; the D gene is possibly TRBD1 (6 bases). The germline CDR1 and CDR2 sequences are SGHRS and YFSETQ. The CDR3 loop spans 14 amino acids. CDR3 amino acids: CASSLVPGAQPQHF. Written as DNA, the CDR3 is TGTGCCAGCAGCTTGGTTCCGGGGGCGCAGCCCCAGCATTTT.

V gene TRBV6-1 combines with J gene TRBJ2-1, with a weak D call TRBD2 (7 bases). Trimming removed 7 bases from V and 4 bases from J, with 23 bases in between. This CDR3 has 17 amino acids. The V gene's germline CDR1 is MNHNS and CDR2 SASEGT. The CDR3 DNA follows: TGTGCCAGCATCTACGGGCGGGGGCGGAGGGCTTACAATGAGCAGTTCTTC. Its translation is CASIYGRGRRAYNEQFF.

The chain recombines TRBV6-9 with TRBJ2-3, with D hard to call. This CDR3 contains 13 residues. V lost 3 bases and J 3 bases, leaving 7 bases between the germline ends. Looked up from germline, CDR1 is MNHGY and CDR2 is SVAAGI. The CDR3 DNA reads TGTGCCAGCAGTTACCAGGAGACAGATACGCAGTATTTT. Translating it yields CASSYQETDTQYF.